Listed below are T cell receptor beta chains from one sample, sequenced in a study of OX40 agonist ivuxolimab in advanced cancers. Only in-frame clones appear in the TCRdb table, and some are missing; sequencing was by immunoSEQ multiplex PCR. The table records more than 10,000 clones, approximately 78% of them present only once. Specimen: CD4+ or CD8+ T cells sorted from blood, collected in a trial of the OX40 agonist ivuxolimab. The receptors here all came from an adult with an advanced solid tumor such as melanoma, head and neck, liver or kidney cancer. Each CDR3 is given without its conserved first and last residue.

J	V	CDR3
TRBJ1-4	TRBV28	ASSLGYSLNEKLF
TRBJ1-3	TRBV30	AWSIGYTIY
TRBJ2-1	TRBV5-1	ASSFSEAGTYLSGEQF
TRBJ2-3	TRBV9	ASSVEGIDTQY
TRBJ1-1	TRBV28	ASSYGGGTEAF
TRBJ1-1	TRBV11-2	ASGTGEAF
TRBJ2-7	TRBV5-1	ASSQTGKMGPEQY
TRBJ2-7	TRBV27	ASSPTTGAYEQY
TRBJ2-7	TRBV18	ASSPGNYEQY
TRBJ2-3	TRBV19	ASKGLAGFDTQY
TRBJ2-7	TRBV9	ASSFRGGGEYEQY
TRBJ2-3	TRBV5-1	ASSLEFQGGDTQY
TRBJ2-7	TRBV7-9	ASSSGQGAYYEQY
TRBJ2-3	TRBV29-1	SAGTGAADTQY
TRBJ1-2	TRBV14	ASSQGTVYGYT